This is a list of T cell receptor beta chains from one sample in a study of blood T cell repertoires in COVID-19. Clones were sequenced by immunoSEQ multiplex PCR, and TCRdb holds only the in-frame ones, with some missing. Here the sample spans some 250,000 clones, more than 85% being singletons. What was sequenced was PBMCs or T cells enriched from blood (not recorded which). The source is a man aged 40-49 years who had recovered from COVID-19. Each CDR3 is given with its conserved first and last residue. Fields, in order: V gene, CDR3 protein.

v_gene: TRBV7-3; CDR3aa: CASSLRQGAAYEQYF
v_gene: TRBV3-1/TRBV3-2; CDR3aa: CARRRTARGLRGYTF
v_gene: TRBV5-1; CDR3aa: CASSLVGTASSYEQYF
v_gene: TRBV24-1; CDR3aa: CATSDTDSYGYTF
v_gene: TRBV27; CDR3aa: CASRPLTGGVNQPQHF
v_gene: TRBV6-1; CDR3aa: CASSEGVGTGGAFF
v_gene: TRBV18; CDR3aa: CASSQPGTSGNEQFF
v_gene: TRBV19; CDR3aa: CASSRERVNTDTQYF
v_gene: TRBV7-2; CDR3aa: CASSLNREGLYGYTF
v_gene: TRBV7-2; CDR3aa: CASSRTGYEQYF
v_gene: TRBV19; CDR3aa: CASRGTFSSGANVLTF
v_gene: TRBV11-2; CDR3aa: CASSQGQTYEQYF
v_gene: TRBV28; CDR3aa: CASSSRRNRLYEQYF
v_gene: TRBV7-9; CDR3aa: CASSYTPGQDVSGANVLTF
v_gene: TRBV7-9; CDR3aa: CASSLGTGIFSNQPQHF
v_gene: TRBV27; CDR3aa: CASSFQGATLDNSPLHF
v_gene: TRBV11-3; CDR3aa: CASSLGRTGVSPLHF
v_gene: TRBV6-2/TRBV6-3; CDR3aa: CASSLLAGTDTQYF
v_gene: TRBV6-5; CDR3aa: CASGLAGGRYNEQFF
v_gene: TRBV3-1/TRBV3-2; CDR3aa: CASSHRTGANYGYTF
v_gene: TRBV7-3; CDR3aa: CASRQGAGNEQFF
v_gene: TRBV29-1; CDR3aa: CSVAPAGLNTEAFF